The 10 T cell receptor beta chains reported below all come from one sample, sequenced in a study of chemoradiotherapy in HPV16-positive cancers (dated by TCRdb to between 2021 and 2024). Library creation used the immunoSEQ multiplex PCR assay. Drawn from immuneACCESS, this table holds only the in-frame rearrangements with V and J called that TCRdb kept. Clones are partly lost; checked studies trace under half to an unresolved V gene and leave the rest unexplained. The sample includes around 8,000 clones, with 70% to 85% observed a single time. 20% of the sample rests with the top ten. Sample collection occurred from a patient who underwent chemoradiotherapy. The origin of the receptors is a human donor with HPV-associated anogenital cancer.

The gene calls are TRBV2 and TRBJ2-5; D is ambiguous. The CDR3 extends over 14 amino acids. Germline CDR1 is SNHLY and CDR2 is FYNNEI. The V gene lost 7 bases and the J gene lost 0 bases, with 12 bases spanning the gap. In DNA, the CDR3 is TGTGCCAGCATGCGAGAAGTAAACCAAGAGACCCAGTACTTC. It is translated as CASMREVNQETQYF.

The CDR3 DNA is TGTGCCAGCAGGACTCTGGGACAGGGTGGAAACACTGAAGCTTTCTTT. As protein: CASRTLGQGGNTEAFF. The genes are TRBV28 and TRBJ1-1; 9 bases are a match to TRBD1. Per the germline V gene, CDR1 is MDHEN and CDR2 is SYDVKM. After removal of 6 bases from V and 2 bases from J, the junction contained 10 bases not matched to a gene. This CDR3 comprises 16 residues.

The chain uses TRBV29-1 and TRBJ2-7; the match to TRBD1 covers 9 bases. V gave up 4 bases and J gave up 5 bases; unmatched junction bases: 9. The CDR3 loop spans 14 amino acids. Germline assignment: CDR1 SQVTM and CDR2 ANQGSEA. The CDR3 DNA reads as TGCAGCGTTGTTATTGGAGGGACAGGGAACGAGCAGTACTTC. Amino acid sequence: CSVVIGGTGNEQYF.

The gene calls are TRBV7-8 and TRBJ1-3; D ambiguous. Looked up from germline, CDR1 is SGHVS and CDR2 is FQNEAQ. V lost 5 bases, J lost 2 bases, and 13 bases lay in between. The CDR3 has 15 amino acids. The chain's CDR3 is CASSQPRVPGNTIYF. CDR3 in DNA: TGTGCCAGCAGCCAACCTAGAGTTCCTGGAAACACCATATATTTT. Complete variable domain (other parts from reference TRBV7-8 and TRBJ1-3): GAGVSQSPRYKVAKRGQDVALRCDPISGHVSLFWYQQALGQGPEFLTYFQNEAQLDKSGLPSDRFFAERPEGSVSTLKIQRTQQEDSAVYLCASSQPRVPGNTIYFGEGSWLTVV.

The chain recombines TRBV7-2 with TRBJ2-7; 8 positions agree with TRBD1. CDR3 length: 14 amino acids. J was trimmed by 2 bases and V by 1 base; bases with no gene match: 1. In germline, CDR1 is SGHTA, CDR2 FQGNSA. The CDR3 DNA reads TGTGCCAGCAGCTTAGAGGGACAGGCCTACGAGCAGTACTTC. It yields the protein CASSLEGQAYEQYF.

Only a few counts were recorded for this clone. The rearrangement uses TRBV7-9 and TRBJ2-7, with 7 bases identical to TRBD1. The CDR3 has 14 residues. V trimming: 4 bases; J trimming: 4 bases; junction bases outside the gene matches: 7. The germline V gene encodes CDR1 SEHNR and CDR2 FQNEAQ (reference sequence). CDR3: CASSSQGLRYEQYF. The CDR3 region has the DNA TGTGCCAGCAGCTCACAGGGGTTGAGGTACGAGCAGTACTTC. Drawing the rest from reference TRBV7-9 and TRBJ2-7, the complete variable domain is DTGVSQNPRHKITKRGQNVTFRCDPISEHNRLYWYRQTLGQGPEFLTYFQNEAQLEKSRLLSDRFSAERPKGSFSTLEIQRTEQGDSAMYLCASSSQGLRYEQYFGPGTRLTVT.

This sequence joins TRBV5-1 and TRBJ1-1; TRBD1 matches at 10 bases. The CDR3 extends over 13 amino acids. Trimming removed 0 bases from V and 9 bases from J; junction bases left unmatched: 2. Germline CDR1 is SGHRS and CDR2 is YFSETQ. CDR3: CASSLGQGAQAFF. As DNA, the CDR3 is TGCGCCAGCAGCTTGGGACAGGGGGCGCAAGCTTTCTTT. The complete variable domain, with remaining parts taken from reference TRBV5-1 and TRBJ1-1, reads KAGVTQTPRYLIKTRGQQVTLSCSPISGHRSVSWYQQTPGQGLQFLFEYFSETQRNKGNFPGRFSGRQFSNSRSEMNVSTLELGDSALYLCASSLGQGAQAFFGQGTRLTVV.

The chain has TRBV30 and TRBJ1-1; 8 bases are shared with TRBD1. Looked up from germline, CDR1 is GTSNPN and CDR2 is SVGIG (reference sequence). The V and J ends lost 3 bases and 0 bases, in that order; junction bases with no gene match: 6. This CDR3 is 15 amino acids long. The CDR3 here is CAWRRQGWMNTEAFF. DNA for the CDR3: TGTGCCTGGAGGAGACAGGGGTGGATGAACACTGAAGCTTTCTTT.

The chain has TRBV4-1 and TRBJ1-1; D call uncertain. Germline V gene lookup returns CDR1 MGHRA and CDR2 YSYEKL. The germline V and J ends were trimmed by 1 base and 2 bases, with 8 bases remaining between them. The CDR3 is 14 residues long. The CDR3 nucleotides read TGCGCCAGCAGCCAAGTCACAGCCAACACTGAAGCTTTCTTT. Its protein is CASSQVTANTEAFF.

This clone was picked up a small number of times. The genes are TRBV15 and TRBJ1-5; D ambiguous. This CDR3 has 15 residues. Per germline, CDR1 LNHNV and CDR2 YYDKDF (reference sequence). V was clipped by 0 bases and J by 7 bases, with 13 bases between them. Written as DNA, the CDR3 is TGTGCCACCAGCAGAGATTTGGTGGAAGGGCAGCCCCAGCATTTT. As protein: CATSRDLVEGQPQHF.